The clone carrying this T cell receptor beta chain has a count of ten or more. What it recognizes is unknown. The germline V gene encodes CDR1 WSHSY and CDR2 SAAADI. V lost 2 bases and J 0 bases, leaving 2 bases between the germline ends. The CDR3 is made up of 12 amino acids. General study findings and limits: Tumor-infiltrating Treg TCR alpha and beta sequences overlapped most with tumor naive CD4+ T cells, then blood naive.

Semi-nested PCR with Nested Universal Primer A followed constant-region reverse priming of full-length variable regions. From the 5' RACE reads, TCRdb called clonotypes with MiXCR, one entry per CDR3 protein. This sample has about 8,900 distinct CDR3 sequences; 27% occur once, and the top ten carry 3.5% to 6%. Naive CD4+ T cells were purified with Tregs depleted by CD25. Sequencing was carried out using naive CD4+ T cells sorted from a lymph node. Subset reported: naive CD4+ T cells, CD4+CD45RA+CD25-. The sequence derives from a female donor with breast cancer. The chain uses TRBV10-2 and TRBJ2-7; the D is unclear. The DNA for the CDR3 is TGCGCCAGCAGTGAGGCCTCCTACGAGCAGTACTTC. As protein: CASSEASYEQYF.